The present T cell receptor (beta chain) was sequenced within a study of shared clonotypes between healthy human individuals. Study-level findings and limits: Lower generation probabilities were found for non-shared clonotypes than for those shared by all four donors.

V dropped 7 bases and J dropped 4; count of bases not matched to a gene: 4. Germline CDR1 is MDHEN and CDR2 is SYDVKM. The length of the CDR3 is 12 residues. The method was immunoSEQ multiplex PCR; TCRdb's version includes in-frame clones alone and lacks a portion of them. The sample has roughly 590,000 clones, less than 97% seen once. Turning to this clone: Its antigen is not identified.

The naive CD8 population came from CD45RO-negative cells selected for CCR7, without terminally differentiated effector memory CD45RA+ cells. The chain is built from TRBV28 and TRBJ2-7, with 7 nucleotides matching TRBD1. Sequenced material: naive CD8+ T cells sorted from blood. The clonotype was recovered from a woman aged 30 to 39 in good health. As DNA, the CDR3 is TGTGCCAGCACCGGGACAGTGTACGAGCAGTACTTC. Protein sequence: CASTGTVYEQYF.